The 30 T cell receptor beta chains given below trace back to one sample, sequenced in a study of shared clonotypes between healthy human individuals (dated by TCRdb to 2019 to 2021). The library relied on the immunoSEQ multiplex PCR assay. TCRdb carries this immuneACCESS record with in-frame sequences only. Its versions omit some clonotypes, under half of them owing to an unresolved V gene in the studies checked, with the rest unexplained. The sample table holds 650,000 to 700,000 clones, of which 90% were seen once. 34% of the sample goes to the ten largest clones. The sample taken for sequencing was memory CD8+ T cells from PBMCs. The cell subset or site label, as the study defines it: CD45RO+ cells pooled with CCR7-negative TemRA cells. The origin of the receptors is a man between 18 and 29 years old in good health. Some clones in this sample may be carry-over from other donors' samples.

Details on this clone: Within the sample, other DNA sequences also encode this same CDR3. The chain carries TRBV4-3 and TRBJ2-7, with D perhaps TRBD2 (5 bases). The CDR3 has 13 amino acids. V was trimmed by 1 base and J by 3 bases, leaving 7 bases between them. Germline V gives CDR1 LGHNA, CDR2 YSLEER. The CDR3 DNA reads as TGCGCCAGCAGCCAAGGGGCGGGCTACGAGCAGTACTTC. Encoded protein: CASSQGAGYEQYF.

This chain links TRBV27 with TRBJ1-1; D is unresolved. The V end was cut by 4 bases, the J end by 1 base, with 10 bases between. CDR1 is MNHEY and CDR2 is SMNVEV in the germline V gene (reference sequence). The CDR3 is made up of 14 amino acids. CDR3 region: CASSWTPRNTEAFF. DNA of the CDR3: TGTGCCAGCAGTTGGACGCCCCGGAACACTGAAGCTTTCTTT.

This clone was counted a few times. This chain links TRBV5-4 with TRBJ2-6; D could derive from TRBD1 or TRBD2 (6 bases each). The germline CDR1 and CDR2 sequences are SGHNT and YYREEE (reference sequence). V was pared by 4 bases and J by 4 bases, with 21 bases between. The CDR3 totals 18 residues. CDR3 sequence: CASSPLPGALSGANVLTF. The CDR3 DNA is TGTGCCAGCAGCCCGCTCCCGGGGGCGTTGTCGGGGGCCAACGTCCTGACTTTC.

The genes are TRBV27 and TRBJ2-7; possible D gene TRBD1, 5 bases. The V end lost 10 bases, the J end lost 0 bases, and 22 bases lay between the germline ends. Per the germline V gene, CDR1 is MNHEY and CDR2 is SMNVEV (reference sequence). The CDR3 contains 16 residues. The CDR3 here is CATMQGPTKSSYEQYF. The CDR3 DNA is TGTGCCACCATGCAGGGCCCAACAAAAAGCTCCTACGAGCAGTACTTC.

The rearrangement joins TRBV7-9 to TRBJ1-5; 8 bases are a match to TRBD1. J was trimmed by 7 bases and V by 5 bases; bases with no gene match: 7. CDR3 length: 14 amino acids. Looked up from germline, CDR1 is SEHNR and CDR2 is FQNEAQ (reference sequence). The CDR3 here is CASSRQGARQPQHF. CDR3 DNA sequence: TGTGCCAGCAGCCGTCAGGGGGCTCGACAGCCCCAGCATTTT.

V gene TRBV18 combines with J gene TRBJ2-1, with 12 positions matching TRBD1. J lost 2 bases, V lost 3 bases, and 11 bases had no gene match. Germline CDR1 KGHSH, CDR2 LQKENI. The CDR3 consists of 19 residues. CDR3 sequence: CASSPPGQGAGGPYNEQFF. CDR3 DNA sequence: TGTGCCAGCTCACCCCCGGGACAGGGGGCGGGAGGGCCCTACAATGAGCAGTTCTTC.

On this clone: The junction departs from the called germline gene at one end, perhaps through a read error. DNA of the CDR3: TGTGCCAGCAGCCCCTGGACAGGGGACAGGGACGAGCGGTACTTC. This encodes CASSPWTGDRDERYF. The J gene is TRBJ2-7, the V gene TRBV7-9, with 9 bases that match TRBD1. From germline, CDR1 is SEHNR and CDR2 FQNEAQ (reference sequence). This CDR3 comprises 15 residues. The full variable domain, its missing parts supplied by reference TRBV7-9 and TRBJ2-7, is DTGVSQNPRHKITKRGQNVTFRCDPISEHNRLYWYRQTLGQGPEFLTYFQNEAQLEKSRLLSDRFSAERPKGSFSTLEIQRTEQGDSAMYLCASSPWTGDRDERYFGPGTRLTVT.

CDR3: CASSQDGDRLSFYEQYF. CDR3 nucleotides: TGCGCCAGCAGCCAAGATGGGGACAGGCTCTCCTTCTACGAGCAGTACTTC. This chain links TRBV4-1 with TRBJ2-7; 8 nucleotides agree with TRBD1. The length of the CDR3 is 17 residues. Trimming at V came to 0 bases and at J to 3 bases, leaving 10 bases not matched to a gene. CDR1 MGHRA and CDR2 YSYEKL come from the germline V gene.

The chain employs TRBV7-9 and TRBJ1-1; D gene ambiguous. Per germline, CDR1 SEHNR and CDR2 FQNEAQ (reference sequence). Trimming stripped 4 bases from V and 1 base from J, with 13 bases between. CDR3 length: 15 residues. This CDR3 is CASSSFTAQNTEAFF. Written as DNA, the CDR3 is TGTGCCAGCAGCTCCTTTACCGCACAGAACACTGAAGCTTTCTTT.

The V and J genes are TRBV7-6 and TRBJ2-3; no firm D call. CDR3 length: 15 amino acids. Trimming shortened V by 1 base and J by 2 bases, and 10 bases separated the two germline ends. Germline lookup yields CDR1 SGHVS and CDR2 FNYEAQ. CDR3 amino acids: CASSLGIDLTDTQYF. The CDR3 nucleotides read TGTGCCAGCAGCTTAGGTATAGACCTCACAGATACGCAGTATTTT.

In its sample, this clone was seen a few times. The V call is TRBV2, the J call TRBJ2-5; D might be TRBD1 (6 bases). This CDR3 spans 14 amino acids. Trimming took 6 bases from V and 5 from J, leaving 16 bases between them. Per the germline V gene, CDR1 is SNHLY and CDR2 is FYNNEI. DNA of the CDR3: TGTGCCAGCAGGTCCCGGGACACTGGGGAGACCCAGTACTTC. It codes for CASRSRDTGETQYF.

This chain connects TRBV5-1 to TRBJ2-7; perhaps TRBD1 as D (5 bases). V was shortened by 4 bases and J by 1 base, with 12 bases between the two germline ends. There are 14 residues in the CDR3. The germline V gene encodes CDR1 SGHRS and CDR2 YFSETQ. CDR3 amino acids: CASSTRGQSYEQYF. In nucleotides, the CDR3 is TGCGCCAGCAGCACACGAGGACAATCCTACGAGCAGTACTTC.

CDR3: CASSTSPRTSGRTNEQFF. The DNA for the CDR3 is TGTGCCAGCAGCACTAGCCCGAGGACTAGCGGGAGGACCAATGAGCAGTTCTTC. This chain connects TRBV7-6 to TRBJ2-1; 14 bases are shared with TRBD2. There are 18 residues in the CDR3. Losses at the gene ends were 5 bases for V and 6 bases for J; bases not matched to a gene: 12. Germline V CDR1 and CDR2: SGHVS, FNYEAQ.

This clone was counted once. A much more abundant neighbour one base away suggests this may be a read error. The chain joins TRBV5-1 to TRBJ2-1; D possibly matches TRBD1 or TRBD2 (5 bases each). The CDR3 sequence is 19 residues long. Trimming took 3 bases from V and 0 from J, leaving 22 bases between them. CDR1 is SGHRS, CDR2 YFSETQ, per germline. This CDR3 is CASSSTGIGALISYNEQFF. The CDR3 bases are TGCGCCAGCAGCTCGACCGGGATAGGGGCCCTCATCTCCTACAATGAGCAGTTCTTC.

The chain combines TRBV7-9 with TRBJ2-7, with 9 bases identical to TRBD1. Germline V gene lookup returns CDR1 SEHNR and CDR2 FQNEAQ (reference sequence). V shed 7 bases, J shed 2 bases, and the junction held 9 bases outside the gene matches. The CDR3 is 15 amino acids. CDR3 DNA sequence: TGTGCCAGCAACCAGGGACAGGGAATACCCTACGAGCAGTACTTC. This sequence encodes CASNQGQGIPYEQYF.

The V gene is TRBV7-9, the J gene TRBJ2-1; D may correspond to TRBD1 or TRBD2 (7 bases each). V lost 7 bases to trimming and J lost 10 bases, with 23 bases between them. Germline values: CDR1 SEHNR, CDR2 FQNEAQ (reference sequence). The CDR3 length is 15 residues. Here the CDR3 DNA reads TGTGCCAGCATCCCTGAGACTGGGAGGGGGCACGAGCAGTTCTTC. Protein sequence: CASIPETGRGHEQFF.

The chain joins TRBV19 to TRBJ2-1; possible D gene TRBD2, 6 bases. This CDR3 has 16 amino acids. V dropped 5 bases and J dropped 5 bases, with 19 bases sitting between them. Per the germline V gene, CDR1 is LNHDA and CDR2 is SQIVND (reference sequence). The CDR3, as DNA: TGTGCCAGTAGTTCGTGGGAGGACCTCACCAACAATGAGCAGTTCTTC. Translating gives CASSSWEDLTNNEQFF.

This sequence joins TRBV29-1 and TRBJ2-7, with D possibly TRBD1 on 6 matching bases. This CDR3 contains 15 residues. CDR1 is SQVTM, CDR2 ANQGSEA, per germline. The V end lost 2 bases, the J end lost 4 bases, and 18 bases lay between the germline ends. Here the CDR3 reads CSVEMLTGMGYEQYF. The CDR3, as DNA: TGCAGCGTTGAAATGTTGACAGGTATGGGATACGAGCAGTACTTC.

The J gene is TRBJ2-3, the V gene TRBV4-2; D is perhaps TRBD2 (5 bases). Deletions cut 5 bases from V and 0 bases from J, with 12 bases between. Germline V gene sequence: CDR1 LGHNA, CDR2 YNFKEQ. The CDR3 extends over 15 amino acids. The chain's CDR3 is CASSYRGSSTDTQYF. CDR3 DNA: TGTGCCAGCAGCTACCGGGGATCTAGCACAGATACGCAGTATTTT.

This clone is a singleton in its sample. V gene TRBV15 combines with J gene TRBJ2-1, with D possibly being TRBD2 (6 bases). Trimming removed 0 bases from V and 14 bases from J, with 14 bases in between. Germline lookup yields CDR1 LNHNV and CDR2 YYDKDF (reference sequence). CDR3 length equals 13 residues. The DNA of the CDR3 is TGTGCCACCAGCAGAGATTGGCCTAGCGATAAGTTCTTC. Amino acid sequence: CATSRDWPSDKFF.

This chain connects TRBV27 to TRBJ2-2, with D tentatively TRBD1 (6 bases). Germline V gives CDR1 MNHEY, CDR2 SMNVEV (reference sequence). V was pared by 4 bases and J by 0 bases, with 15 bases between. This CDR3 has 17 residues. CDR3 coding DNA: TGTGCCAGCAGTTCCTCCCGGACAGCTACGAACACCGGGGAGCTGTTTTTT. Encoded protein: CASSSSRTATNTGELFF.

The gene calls are TRBV19 and TRBJ2-3, with TRBD2 identical over 7 bases. Trimming at V came to 7 bases and at J to 2 bases, leaving 9 bases not matched to a gene. This CDR3 is 15 amino acids long. Germline V gene lookup returns CDR1 LNHDA and CDR2 SQIVND (reference sequence). The CDR3 loop is CASNVPSGDTDTQYF. CDR3 nucleotide sequence: TGTGCCAGTAACGTCCCTAGCGGAGACACAGATACGCAGTATTTT.

This sequence joins TRBV4-1 and TRBJ1-1; 9 nucleotides align to TRBD1. This CDR3 contains 14 residues. Trimming took 3 bases from V and 2 from J; bases not matched to a gene: 1. Germline loops: CDR1 MGHRA, CDR2 YSYEKL. CDR3 residues: CASSQGQGNTEAFF. In DNA form, the CDR3 reads TGCGCCAGCAGCCAGGGACAGGGTAACACTGAAGCTTTCTTT.

The chain is built from TRBV27 and TRBJ1-2; a weak D match, TRBD1 (5 bases). CDR1 is MNHEY, CDR2 SMNVEV, per germline (reference sequence). The V end was cut by 4 bases, the J end by 1 base, with 7 bases between. The CDR3 is 13 amino acids. The CDR3 sequence is CASSSTDNYGYTF. The CDR3 coding sequence is TGTGCCAGCAGTTCGACAGATAACTATGGCTACACCTTC.

This chain joins TRBV6-5 and TRBJ1-5, with D maybe TRBD1 (6 bases). Germline CDR1 MNHEY, CDR2 SVGAGI. Between the trimmed V and J ends, which lost 4 bases and 2 bases, there was a span of 15 bases. The CDR3 covers 16 residues. CDR3 residues: CASSSMGARGNQPQHF. In nucleotides, the CDR3 is TGTGCCAGCAGTTCAATGGGGGCCAGGGGCAATCAGCCCCAGCATTTT.

This clone was detected once. The chain is built from TRBV6-5 and TRBJ2-1, with 11 nucleotides matching TRBD2. The CDR3 sequence is 14 residues long. The germline V gene has CDR1 MNHEY and CDR2 SVGAGI. The junction had 3 bases not matched to a gene; V was cut back by 5 bases and J by 6 bases. CDR3 in DNA: TGTGCCAGCAGTGCCGGGACTAGCGGCAATGAGCAGTTCTTC. It yields the protein CASSAGTSGNEQFF.

CDR3: CAIRTGKKPPGELFF. In DNA, the CDR3 is TGTGCCATCCGTACGGGCAAAAAACCCCCCGGGGAGCTGTTTTTT. The J gene is TRBJ2-2, the V gene TRBV10-3; D gene unclear. Germline V gives CDR1 ENHRY, CDR2 SYGVKD. This CDR3 region has 15 residues. The V end was cut by 8 bases, the J end by 6 bases, with 19 bases between.

This clone was found a few times. The chain combines TRBV27 with TRBJ2-7; the D gene is possibly TRBD2 (5 bases). The CDR3 is 15 residues long. Trimming left V 3 bases short and J 3 bases short, with 15 bases between. From germline, CDR1 is MNHEY and CDR2 SMNVEV (reference sequence). The chain's CDR3 is CASSLRAGRSYEQYF. CDR3 sequence (DNA): TGTGCCAGCAGTTTGAGGGCAGGTCGTAGCTACGAGCAGTACTTC.

J is TRBJ1-1 and V is TRBV15; D unclear. V shed 3 bases and J shed 5 bases, with 10 bases lying between them. This CDR3 comprises 13 residues. In germline, CDR1 is LNHNV, CDR2 YYDKDF (reference sequence). CDR3 sequence: CATSRDRSTEAFF. As DNA, the CDR3 is TGTGCCACCAGCAGGGACCGTTCGACTGAAGCTTTCTTT.

This clone came up a few times. The CDR3 DNA is TGTGCCAGCAGTAACGACAGGAGGCATGGCTACACCTTC. Residues: CASSNDRRHGYTF. The chain couples TRBV6-5 to TRBJ1-2; tentatively, D is TRBD1 (6 bases). CDR1 and CDR2 from the germline V gene are MNHEY and SVGAGI. The CDR3 has 13 residues. The V end lost 5 bases, the J end lost 6 bases, and 13 bases lay between the germline ends.